A selection of T cell receptor beta chains follows, all from one sample in a study of Ad26.COV2.S vaccination and SARS-CoV-2 variants. Sequenced by immunoSEQ multiplex PCR; TCRdb stores in-frame clones only, minus some. The table lists about 350,000 clones, less than 90% of them singletons, with 6.4% in the top ten. The sequenced sample was peripheral blood, obtained in a trial of Ad26.COV2.S vaccine versus placebo. The source is a person between 18 and 65 years old who received the Ad26.COV2.S COVID-19 vaccine or a placebo. The CDR3 runs from the conserved cysteine through the conserved F or W. The D gene is left open where the match is weak. Where a row states a size, it is once, few, many or the class of an expanded clone; other rows omit it.

J gene,V gene,clone size,D gene,CDR3 protein,CDR3 DNA
TRBJ2-7,TRBV30,-,-,CAWSVPPPRDGYEQYF,TGTGCCTGGAGTGTTCCCCCCCCGCGGGACGGCTACGAGCAGTACTTC
TRBJ1-2,TRBV27,-,TRBD1,CASRKAGQGAGYTF,TGTGCCAGCAGAAAAGCGGGACAGGGGGCCGGCTACACCTTC
TRBJ2-7,TRBV18,-,TRBD2,CASSPLAGGELYEQYF,TGTGCCAGCTCGCCACTAGCGGGGGGCGAATTATACGAGCAGTACTTC
TRBJ1-3,TRBV19,-,TRBD1,CASSSGTGNGNTIYF,TGTGCCAGTAGCTCCGGGACAGGGAACGGAAACACCATATATTTT
TRBJ2-3,TRBV10-1,few,TRBD1,CASSESPHRGPSTDTQYF,TGCGCCAGCAGTGAGAGCCCTCACAGGGGGCCTAGCACAGATACGCAGTATTTT
TRBJ2-1,TRBV27,-,TRBD2,CASSIPGLAVNEQFF,TGTGCCAGCAGTATTCCGGGACTAGCAGTGAATGAGCAGTTCTTC
TRBJ2-7,TRBV5-1,-,-,CASSLLGSSYEQYF,TGCGCCAGCAGCTTACTGGGTAGCTCCTACGAGCAGTACTTC
TRBJ1-1,TRBV2,-,-,CASSEDNGHRGTEAFF,TGTGCCAGCAGTGAAGACAACGGGCACCGAGGCACTGAAGCTTTCTTT
TRBJ1-5,TRBV6-5,-,TRBD1,CASRRDRIQPQHF,TGTGCCAGCAGACGGGACAGAATACAGCCCCAGCATTTT
TRBJ2-7,TRBV3-1/TRBV3-2,once,-,CASSQSRGPYEQYF,TGTGCCAGCAGCCAGTCAAGGGGCCCCTACGAGCAGTACTTC